Listed below are T cell receptor beta chains from one sample, sequenced in a study of a mutant IDH1 vaccine in newly diagnosed glioma. For these receptors, no antigen is known. Repertoires were generated with immunoSEQ multiplex PCR, while TCRdb's copy carries only in-frame clones and drops some. The sample contains approximately 61,000 clones, more than 80% of which appear only once. The sequencing used PBMCs, collected from a glioma patient whose treatment included an IDH1 peptide vaccine. These TCRs come from a man aged 35-49 years with glioma. CDR3s include the opening cysteine and the closing phenylalanine or tryptophan. A D gene is named only where the DNA matches it firmly. Not all rows give a size; the values are once, few, many and, for expanded clones, a class.

V gene	D gene	J gene	clone size	CDR3 DNA	CDR3 protein
TRBV18	NA	TRBJ1-1	NA	TGTGCCAGCTCACCCCCTTGGGGGAACACTGAAGCTTTCTTT	CASSPPWGNTEAFF
TRBV10-1	TRBD2	TRBJ2-1	few	TGCGCCAGCAGTGCGGGGGGCTCCTACAATGAGCAGTTCTTC	CASSAGGSYNEQFF
TRBV7-9	TRBD1	TRBJ1-6	NA	TGTGCCAGCACCGGGACAGGGGAAAATTCACCCCTCCACTTT	CASTGTGENSPLHF
TRBV7-9	NA	TRBJ1-2	NA	TGTGCCAGCAGCTTAGCGGGTTCAGGTGCCTCCTATGGCTACACCTTC	CASSLAGSGASYGYTF
TRBV5-8	TRBD1	TRBJ2-7	NA	TGTGCCAGCGGCGGGACAGGGGGCTACGAGCAGTACTTC	CASGGTGGYEQYF
TRBV9	TRBD1	TRBJ1-1	NA	TGTGCCAGCAGCATGACAGGGGGCACTGAAGCTTTCTTT	CASSMTGGTEAFF
TRBV5-4	TRBD2	TRBJ2-1	NA	TGTGCCAGCAGCATTAGCGGGGTGGGGTACAATGAGCAGTTCTTC	CASSISGVGYNEQFF
TRBV7-2	TRBD1	TRBJ1-4	NA	TGTGCCAGCAGCCGGACAGGGTTTAGTGAAAAACTGTTTTTT	CASSRTGFSEKLFF
TRBV4-3	NA	TRBJ2-2	NA	TGCGCCAGCAGCGGATCGAACACCGGGGAGCTGTTTTTT	CASSGSNTGELFF
TRBV6-6	TRBD1	TRBJ1-3	NA	TGTGCCAGCAGTCATAACGGACAGGGGAGAAACACCATATATTTT	CASSHNGQGRNTIYF
TRBV19	TRBD1	TRBJ1-5	NA	TGTGCCAGTGGCCGGACAGGGTCGGGTCAGCCCCAGCATTTT	CASGRTGSGQPQHF
TRBV7-2	TRBD1	TRBJ1-4	NA	TGTGCCAGCAGCTTAGGGACAGGGAATGAAAAACTGTTTTTT	CASSLGTGNEKLFF
TRBV19	TRBD2	TRBJ2-7	NA	TGTGCCACTTCCCTTCGACTAGCGGAAAATCCCTACGAGCAGTACTTC	CATSLRLAENPYEQYF
TRBV5-8	TRBD2	TRBJ2-1	NA	TGTGCCAGCAGCTTGGGGGCGGGAGCTTTGGAGCAGTTCTTC	CASSLGAGALEQFF
TRBV7-9	NA	TRBJ2-5	NA	TGTGCCAGCAGCCTCGGGGGCGGGCGGGTCCGGTACTTC	CASSLGGGRVRYF
TRBV7-2	NA	TRBJ2-7	NA	TGTGCCAGCAGCTCGCCCGAAGTCGGGGGGCGTTACGAGCAGTACTTC	CASSSPEVGGRYEQYF
TRBV27	TRBD2	TRBJ2-5	once	TGTGCCAGCAGTTTAGCTTCCGGACTAGCAGAAGAGACCCAGTACTTC	CASSLASGLAEETQYF
TRBV4-2	NA	TRBJ1-3	NA	TGTGCCAGCAGCCAAGACCCAGGTACTATCTCTGGAAACACCATATATTTT	CASSQDPGTISGNTIYF
TRBV11-3	NA	TRBJ2-3	NA	TGTGCCAGCAGCCGGGGGCTAGCGGACCTCACAGATACGCAGTATTTT	CASSRGLADLTDTQYF
TRBV10-1	NA	TRBJ2-2	NA	TGCGCCAGCAGTGAGTCCGTGCTCTCAGACACCGGGGAGCTGTTTTTT	CASSESVLSDTGELFF
TRBV2	TRBD1	TRBJ1-6	NA	TGTGCCAGCAGTGAAGCGATTCCCGGGACAGGGAATTCACCCCTCCACTTT	CASSEAIPGTGNSPLHF
TRBV7-2	NA	TRBJ2-5	once	TGTGCCAGTCATCGGACTATACAAGAGACCCAGTACTTC	CASHRTIQETQYF
TRBV19	NA	TRBJ2-7	NA	TGTGCCAGTAGTATCTTGACAGGATCCTACGAGCAGTACTTC	CASSILTGSYEQYF
TRBV11-3	NA	TRBJ2-7	NA	TGTGCCAGCAGTCTTAGATCGGGGTACGAGCAGTACTTC	CASSLRSGYEQYF
TRBV27	TRBD1	TRBJ2-2	NA	TGTGCCAGCAGTCCCAGACAGGGGCGTCCAACCGGGGAGCTGTTTTTT	CASSPRQGRPTGELFF
TRBV25-1	NA	TRBJ1-1	NA	TGTGCCAGCAGTGAATGGGCGGGACTAAACACTGAAGCTTTCTTT	CASSEWAGLNTEAFF
TRBV5-6	NA	TRBJ2-7	NA	TGTGCCAGCACCTCCCGGTTTTCCTACGAGCAGTACTTC	CASTSRFSYEQYF
TRBV11-2	NA	TRBJ1-2	NA	TGTGCCAGCAGCTTAACAGGGTATTATGGCTACACCTTC	CASSLTGYYGYTF
TRBV28	TRBD2	TRBJ2-1	NA	TGTGCCAGCAGCCTCCGAACTAGCGGGAGGTCAGACAATGAGCAGTTCTTC	CASSLRTSGRSDNEQFF
TRBV25-1	NA	TRBJ1-6	NA	TGTGCCAGCAGTGAACAACTTTCACCCCTCCACTTT	CASSEQLSPLHF
TRBV25-1	TRBD1	TRBJ2-5	NA	TGTGCCAGCAGCGCCGGGACAGGGTTCCAAGAGACCCAGTACTTC	CASSAGTGFQETQYF
TRBV5-1	NA	TRBJ2-2	NA	TGCGCCAGCAGCTTGGCCGGGGCACACTTCACCGGGGAGCTGTTTTTT	CASSLAGAHFTGELFF
TRBV6-6	TRBD1	TRBJ2-5	NA	TGTGCCAGCTCTTGGGACAGGGACCAAGAGACCCAGTACTTC	CASSWDRDQETQYF
TRBV11-2	TRBD2	TRBJ2-3	NA	TGTGCCAGCAGCTTCTGGCGGGGGGGAGATACGCAGTATTTT	CASSFWRGGDTQYF
TRBV6-5	NA	TRBJ1-4	NA	TGTGCCAGCAGCCGGGACCCGCGAGGTGAAAAACTGTTTTTT	CASSRDPRGEKLFF
TRBV2	TRBD1	TRBJ1-5	NA	TGTGCCAGCAGTGAATTAGTGGGGACAGGGGGCGGTCAGCCCCAGCATTTT	CASSELVGTGGGQPQHF
TRBV4-3	NA	TRBJ2-2	NA	TGCGCCAGCAGCCAAGCGGGAGTTGATCGGGGCGGGGAGCTGTTTTTT	CASSQAGVDRGGELFF
TRBV9	NA	TRBJ1-2	NA	TGTGCCAGCAGCGCCCAGAATTCTGGCTACACCTTC	CASSAQNSGYTF
TRBV19	NA	TRBJ2-5	NA	TGTGCCAGTAGTATAGAACCGAAAGAGACCCAGTACTTC	CASSIEPKETQYF
TRBV30	NA	TRBJ1-5	NA	TGTGCCTGGAGTGTACCTGGAGACAATCAGCCCCAGCATTTT	CAWSVPGDNQPQHF
TRBV6-1	NA	TRBJ2-5	NA	TGTGCCAGCAATGGGGAGCCCCAAGAGACCCAGTACTTC	CASNGEPQETQYF